The 9 T cell receptor beta chains below all came from one sample that was sequenced in a study of T cell repertoires in cytomegalovirus infection (dated by TCRdb to between 2018 and 2021). Instrument on record: Illumina HiSeq 1500. TCRdb reworked the public reads: Q25 trimming with fastp, MiXCR clone assembly, productive beta chains retained. CDR3 protein sequences are deduplicated, and each keeps its most common genes and DNA. This sample is represented by 250,000 to 300,000 distinct CDR3 sequences; roughly 13% of them were singletons. 8.8% of the sample lies in the top ten. Sequencing used PBMCs. All receptors derive from a human donor in good health (CMV status not recorded). Some clones in this sample may be carry-over from other donors' samples.

Worth noting for this clonotype: This may arise from a read error, as a much more abundant clone is one base away. The V gene is TRBV6-6, the J gene TRBJ1-2; D not certain. The CDR3 contains 13 residues. Germline V gene data show CDR1 as MNHNY and CDR2 as SVGAGI (reference sequence). CDR3 region: CGSSSEQSYGYTF. Written as DNA, the CDR3 is TGTGGCAGCAGTTCCGAACAAAGCTATGGCTACACCTTC.

This chain links TRBV20-1 with TRBJ1-2; D unresolved. Deletions cut 0 bases from V and 9 bases from J, with 5 bases between. The CDR3 consists of 10 residues. The V gene's germline CDR1 is DFQATT and CDR2 SNEGSKA (reference sequence). Written as DNA, the CDR3 is TGCAGTGCTAGAGACCACCGCTACACCTTC. Protein sequence: CSARDHRYTF.

CDR3 in DNA: TGCAGTGCGAATCCGGGACAGGGTGCTCAAGGGGGGAATCAGCCCCAGCATTTT. Protein product: CSANPGQGAQGGNQPQHF. The chain couples TRBV20-1 to TRBJ1-5; 9 bases align to TRBD1. The CDR3 totals 18 residues. Per germline, CDR1 DFQATT and CDR2 SNEGSKA (reference sequence). V lost 6 bases to trimming and J lost 4 bases; unmatched junction nucleotides: 19.

This clonotype was seen many times. The chain joins TRBV7-2 to TRBJ1-6; D is ambiguous. CDR1 SGHTA and CDR2 FQGNSA come from the germline V gene. The CDR3 runs 16 residues. V was cut by 2 bases and J by 8 bases, with 16 bases left in between. CDR3 nucleotide sequence: TGTGCCAGCAGCTTAATATCGACCCGAGGAGATTCACCCCTCCACTTT. It is translated as CASSLISTRGDSPLHF.

About this clonotype: A much larger clone differs from this one at a single base, so this may be a read error. The J gene is TRBJ2-3, the V gene TRBV24-1; D remains unclear. The CDR3 has 11 amino acids. CDR1 and CDR2 from the germline V gene are KGHDR and SFDVKD. In DNA form, the CDR3 reads TGTGCCTCCAGTGATTTGCGAAACGAGTATTTT. This translates into CASSDLRNEYF.

This chain joins TRBV28 and TRBJ1-2; D possibly corresponds to TRBD1 (6 bases). The CDR3 has 15 amino acids. With 3 bases removed from V and 4 bases from J, the gap between germline ends came to 15 bases. Germline lookup yields CDR1 MDHEN and CDR2 SYDVKM. The CDR3 spells CASSFQPTGSYGYTF. The CDR3 nucleotides read TGTGCCAGCAGTTTTCAACCGACAGGATCCTATGGCTACACCTTC.

The rearrangement uses TRBV7-9 and TRBJ2-2; either TRBD1 or TRBD2 may fit D (6 bases each). Germline V gene sequence: CDR1 SEHNR, CDR2 FQNEAQ (reference sequence). V was clipped by 6 bases and J by 4 bases, with 18 bases between them. This CDR3 is built from 16 residues. This chain's CDR3 is CASSRSWRDTTGELFF. The CDR3 nucleotides read TGTGCCAGCAGTCGATCTTGGAGGGACACCACCGGGGAGCTGTTTTTT.

In its sample, this clonotype was seen a few times. The chain uses TRBV7-9 and TRBJ2-2; 7 bases agree with TRBD1. Germline CDR1 reads SEHNR; CDR2 reads FQNEAQ (reference sequence). The CDR3 runs 15 residues. V lost 5 bases and J lost 1; bases outside the gene matches: 4. CDR3 DNA sequence: TGTGCCAGCAGCCTGAGGGACAGGAACACCGGGGAGCTGTTTTTT. Its protein is CASSLRDRNTGELFF. The full variable domain, its missing parts supplied by reference TRBV7-9 and TRBJ2-2, is DTGVSQNPRHKITKRGQNVTFRCDPISEHNRLYWYRQTLGQGPEFLTYFQNEAQLEKSRLLSDRFSAERPKGSFSTLEIQRTEQGDSAMYLCASSLRDRNTGELFFGEGSRLTVL.

This clonotype was counted at least ten times. V is TRBV12-3 or TRBV12-4 and J is TRBJ1-1, with D hard to call. There are 13 residues in the CDR3. The V and J ends lost 6 bases and 6 bases respectively, with 14 bases between them. This chain's CDR3 is CASRTQSFAEAFF. As DNA, the CDR3 is TGTGCCAGCAGAACCCAGAGTTTTGCTGAAGCTTTCTTT.